The entry that follows covers one TCR beta chain sequence. The antigen this receptor binds is unknown. Base qualities were left out, and no much larger clone turns up one base away. V is clipped by 3 bases and J by 7 bases, and the sequence between their germline boundaries is 22 bases long. Counted from cysteine to phenylalanine, this CDR3 has 18 amino acids. Just the 54-base CDR3 DNA is kept, in frame starting at base 1. The germline V gene sets CDR1 to MDHEN and CDR2 to SYDVKM. The source of the sample is a study of a mutant IDH1 vaccine in newly diagnosed glioma (dated by TCRdb to 2020 to 2022). With regard to the full study: Of the 30 to 35 patients who were treated, approximately 60% were male and approximately 40% were female, and the mean age was roughly 40 years. For exploratory analyses, about 25 treated patients had longitudinal TCRB deep sequencing done wherever samples were available. Prior to enrollment, patients had been given standard therapy consisting of radiotherapy alone, temozolomide alone, or radiochemotherapy with temozolomide, with the combination given to most patients. Peripheral blood samples were drawn at six visits, namely V03 (baseline), V05, V07, V10, V12 and V13.

Taken with the paper, the label for time point translates to: baseline, week 1 (first vaccination visit). The label giving this sample's treatment or condition can be read as: pre-vaccination baseline after standard-of-care therapy. Newly diagnosed WHO grade 3 or 4 IDH1-mutant astrocytomas showing loss of nuclear ATRX were present in the donors. The samples were drawn from NOA16, a multicentre, single-arm, open-label phase I trial in Germany that tested a mutant IDH1 peptide vaccine in humans for the first time. Visit V03 blood draws served as the baseline sample for immunogenicity testing. Genomic DNA for TCRB sequencing was extracted from EDTA blood using the DNeasy Blood and Tissue Kit. The receptor library was made with the immunoSEQ multiplex PCR assay. Rearranged TCR beta chain sequences were amplified using the hsTCRB Kit according to the manufacturer's protocol. Sequencing of TCRB libraries was carried out on an Illumina MiSeq. Regarding the original processing steps: The kit vendor's proprietary platform handled demultiplexing, trimming and gene mapping. This immuneACCESS table, as held by TCRdb, lists in-frame sequences with V and J called but not all clones. Of the missing ones, under half trace to an unresolved V gene in checked studies; the others have no known cause. V, J and clone size are those of that table, while D and trimming were read from the DNA. Here the sample has about 38,000 clones; around 90% occur a single time. The top ten clonotypes cover 15% to 20% of the sample.

What the research found in general, with its limitations: Pseudoprogression seemed to be unrelated to changes in the top peripheral T cell clonotypes found by TCRB sequencing. Availability determined which PBMC samples were chosen for TCRB deep sequencing. It was noted by the authors that analyses of patient blood samples could not be reproduced owing to sample limitations. Immune responses induced by the vaccine were seen in roughly 92% of patients across multiple MHC alleles.

The receptor was isolated from a man aged 18 to 35 with glioma. The material sequenced was PBMCs, taken from a glioma patient treated with radiotherapy, temozolomide or both. The chain is assembled from TRBV28 and TRBJ1-6, with a weak D call of TRBD1 (5 bases match). The nucleotides are TGTGCCAGCAGTTTCCCCCTGGTTGCAGACAGTATCAATTCACCCCTCCACTTT. Its protein reads: CASSFPLVADSINSPLHF.